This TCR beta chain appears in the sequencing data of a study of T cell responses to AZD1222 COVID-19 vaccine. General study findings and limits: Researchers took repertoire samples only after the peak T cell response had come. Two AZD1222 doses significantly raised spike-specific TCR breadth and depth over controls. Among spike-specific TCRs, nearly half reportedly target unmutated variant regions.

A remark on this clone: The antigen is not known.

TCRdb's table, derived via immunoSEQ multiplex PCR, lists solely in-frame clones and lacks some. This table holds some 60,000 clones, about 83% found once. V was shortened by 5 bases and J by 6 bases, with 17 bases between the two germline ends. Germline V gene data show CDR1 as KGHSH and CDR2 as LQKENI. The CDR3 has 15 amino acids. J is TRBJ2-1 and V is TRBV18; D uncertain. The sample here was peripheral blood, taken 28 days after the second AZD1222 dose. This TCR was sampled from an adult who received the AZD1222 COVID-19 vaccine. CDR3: CASSFDSASGNEQFF. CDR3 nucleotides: TGTGCCAGCTCATTCGACTCGGCGAGTGGCAATGAGCAGTTCTTC. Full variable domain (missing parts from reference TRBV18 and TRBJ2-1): NAGVMQNPRHLVRRRGQEARLRCSPMKGHSHVYWYRQLPEEGLKFMVYLQKENIIDESGMPKERFSAEFPKEGPSILRIQQVVRGDSAAYFCASSFDSASGNEQFFGPGTRLTVL.